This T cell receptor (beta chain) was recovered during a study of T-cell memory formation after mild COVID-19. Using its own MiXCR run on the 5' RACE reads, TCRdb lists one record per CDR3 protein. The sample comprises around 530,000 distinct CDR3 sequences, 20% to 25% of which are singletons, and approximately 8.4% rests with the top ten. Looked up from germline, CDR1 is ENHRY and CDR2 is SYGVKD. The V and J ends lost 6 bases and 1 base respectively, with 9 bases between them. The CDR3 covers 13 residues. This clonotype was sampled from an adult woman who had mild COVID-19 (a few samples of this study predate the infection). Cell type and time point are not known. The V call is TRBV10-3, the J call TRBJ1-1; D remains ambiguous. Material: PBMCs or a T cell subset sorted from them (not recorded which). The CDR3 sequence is CAIRSEGNTEAFF. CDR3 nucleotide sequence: TGTGCCATCAGATCCGAGGGGAACACTGAAGCTTTCTTT.